This T cell receptor beta chain emerged from a study of beta chain features in type 1 diabetes. As for the study in general: What patients shared with healthy donors was a similar profile of age, gender and cell yields.

Study-level results: Compared to healthy donors, patients appeared to have naive, central memory and Treg TCRB repertoires that were more alike.

Each of the sorted populations had a purity greater than 95%. A remark on this clone: Its antigen is currently unknown.

This CDR3 has 15 residues. The V gene's germline CDR1 is MDHEN and CDR2 SYDVKM. After removal of 6 bases from V and 5 bases from J, the junction contained 7 bases not matched to a gene. The study reverse transcribed the entire isolated RNA, so it sequenced expressed TCRB transcripts. Clones were read by immunoSEQ multiplex PCR, and TCRdb kept only the in-frame ones, dropping some. The table shows 250,000 to 350,000 clones, with 11% occurring only once. The sequence derives from a woman in her twenties or thirties in good health. The chain links TRBV28 to TRBJ2-1, with 10 positions matching TRBD2. Sequenced sample: naive CD4+ T cells from blood. The CDR3, as DNA: TGTGCCAGCAGCTCCGGGACTAGCGTTAACAATGAGCAGTTCTTC. It is translated as CASSSGTSVNNEQFF.